This T cell receptor (beta chain) stems from a study of blood T cell repertoires in COVID-19. Study as a whole: Acute and convalescent COVID-19 samples came from the United States, Italy and Spain. From T cells, B-cell-depleted T cells, or PBMCs came the material, which was cDNA or gDNA.

Only in-frame clones appear in the TCRdb table, and some are missing; sequencing was by immunoSEQ multiplex PCR. The sample records 95,000 to 100,000 clones, around 90% being singletons. J gave up 7 bases and V 5 bases, and 5 bases lay outside the gene matches. This CDR3 contains 14 residues. Germline loops: CDR1 MNHEY, CDR2 SVGAGI. J is TRBJ1-6 and V is TRBV6-5; 7 nucleotides agree with TRBD1. Sequencing used peripheral blood. This clonotype was sampled from a man aged 45-65 years with acute or convalescent COVID-19. The CDR3: CASSTGQENSPLHF. The CDR3 DNA reads as TGTGCCAGCAGTACCGGACAGGAGAATTCACCCCTCCACTTT.